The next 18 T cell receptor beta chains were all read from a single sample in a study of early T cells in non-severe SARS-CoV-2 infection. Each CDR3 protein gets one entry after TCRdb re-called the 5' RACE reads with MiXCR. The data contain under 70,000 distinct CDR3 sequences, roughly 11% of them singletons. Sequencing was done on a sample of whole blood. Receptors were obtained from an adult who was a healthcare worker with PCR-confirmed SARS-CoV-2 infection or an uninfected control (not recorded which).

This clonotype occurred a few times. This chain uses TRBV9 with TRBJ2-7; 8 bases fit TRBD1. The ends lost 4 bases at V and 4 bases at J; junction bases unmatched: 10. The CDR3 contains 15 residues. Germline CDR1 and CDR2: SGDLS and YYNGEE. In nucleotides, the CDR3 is TGTGCCAGCAGCCCCGACAGGGGTAAGGGGTACGAGCAGTACTTC. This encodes CASSPDRGKGYEQYF.

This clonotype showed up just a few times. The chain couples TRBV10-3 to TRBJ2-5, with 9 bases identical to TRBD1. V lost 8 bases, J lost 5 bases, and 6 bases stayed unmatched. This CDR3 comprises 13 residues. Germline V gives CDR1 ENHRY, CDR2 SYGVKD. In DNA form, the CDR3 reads TGTGCCATCCGCCGGGACAGGGATGAGACCCAGTACTTC. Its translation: CAIRRDRDETQYF.

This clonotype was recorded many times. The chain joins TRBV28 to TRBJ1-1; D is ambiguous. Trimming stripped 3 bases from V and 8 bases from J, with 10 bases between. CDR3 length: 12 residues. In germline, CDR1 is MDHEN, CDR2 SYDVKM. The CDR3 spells CASSLGEREAFF. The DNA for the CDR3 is TGTGCCAGCAGTTTGGGTGAGCGGGAAGCTTTCTTT.

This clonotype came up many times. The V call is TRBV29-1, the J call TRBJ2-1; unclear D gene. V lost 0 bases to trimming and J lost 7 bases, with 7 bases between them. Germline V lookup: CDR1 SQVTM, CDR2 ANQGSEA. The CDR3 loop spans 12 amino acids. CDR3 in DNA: TGCAGCGTTGAAGAAGGCGTGAATGAGCAGTTCTTC. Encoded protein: CSVEEGVNEQFF.

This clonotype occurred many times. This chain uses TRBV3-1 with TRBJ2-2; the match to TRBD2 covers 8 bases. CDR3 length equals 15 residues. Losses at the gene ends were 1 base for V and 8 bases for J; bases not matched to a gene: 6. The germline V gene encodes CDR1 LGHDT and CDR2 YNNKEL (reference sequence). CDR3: CASSQVGLAMGELFF. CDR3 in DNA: TGTGCCAGCAGCCAAGTCGGACTAGCTATGGGGGAGCTGTTTTTT. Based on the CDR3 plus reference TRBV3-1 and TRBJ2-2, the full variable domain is DTAVSQTPKYLVTQMGNDKSIKCEQNLGHDTMYWYKQDSKKFLKIMFSYNNKELIINETVPNRFSPKSPDKAHLNLHINSLELGDSAVYFCASSQVGLAMGELFFGEGSRLTVL.

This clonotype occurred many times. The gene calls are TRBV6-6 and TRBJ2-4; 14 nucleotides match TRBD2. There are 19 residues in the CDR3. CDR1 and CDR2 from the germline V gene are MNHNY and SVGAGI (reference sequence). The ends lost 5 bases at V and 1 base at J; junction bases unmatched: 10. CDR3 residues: CASSIGLAGGLRAKNIQYF. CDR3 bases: TGTGCCAGCAGTATCGGACTAGCGGGGGGCCTAAGGGCCAAAAACATTCAGTACTTC.

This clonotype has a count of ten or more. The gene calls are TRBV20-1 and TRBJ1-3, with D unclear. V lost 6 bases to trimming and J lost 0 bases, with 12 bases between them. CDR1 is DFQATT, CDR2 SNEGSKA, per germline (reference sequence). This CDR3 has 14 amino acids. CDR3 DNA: TGCAGTGCAGTCCCCAGGAGCTCTGGAAACACCATATATTTT. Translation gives CSAVPRSSGNTIYF.

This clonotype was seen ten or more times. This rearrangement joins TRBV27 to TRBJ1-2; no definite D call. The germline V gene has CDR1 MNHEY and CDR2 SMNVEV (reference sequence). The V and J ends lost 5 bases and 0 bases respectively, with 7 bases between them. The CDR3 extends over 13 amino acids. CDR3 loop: CASSLTPNYGYTF. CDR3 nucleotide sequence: TGTGCCAGCAGTCTCACTCCTAACTATGGCTACACCTTC.

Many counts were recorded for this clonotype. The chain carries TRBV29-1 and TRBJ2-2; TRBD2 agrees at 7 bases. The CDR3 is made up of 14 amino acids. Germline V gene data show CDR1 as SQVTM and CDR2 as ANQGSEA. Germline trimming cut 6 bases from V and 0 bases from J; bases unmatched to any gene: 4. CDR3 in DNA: TGCAGCGTGAGGGACTACTCGAACACCGGGGAGCTGTTTTTT. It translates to CSVRDYSNTGELFF.

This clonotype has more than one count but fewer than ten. DNA of the CDR3: TGTGCCAGCAGCTTGCTGGGCCTCCGGTACGAGCAGTACTTC. The encoded protein is CASSLLGLRYEQYF. The J gene is TRBJ2-7, the V gene TRBV5-5, with D unresolved. Germline CDR1 SGHKS, CDR2 YYEKEE (reference sequence). The CDR3 sequence is 14 residues long. V dropped 1 base and J dropped 4 bases, with 12 bases sitting between them.

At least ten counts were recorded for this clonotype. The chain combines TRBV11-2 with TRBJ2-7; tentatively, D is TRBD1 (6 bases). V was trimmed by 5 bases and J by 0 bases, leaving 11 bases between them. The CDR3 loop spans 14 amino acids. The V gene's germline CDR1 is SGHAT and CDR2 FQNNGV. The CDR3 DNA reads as TGTGCCAGCAGCCGCGACAGGACCTCCTACGAGCAGTACTTC. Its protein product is CASSRDRTSYEQYF.

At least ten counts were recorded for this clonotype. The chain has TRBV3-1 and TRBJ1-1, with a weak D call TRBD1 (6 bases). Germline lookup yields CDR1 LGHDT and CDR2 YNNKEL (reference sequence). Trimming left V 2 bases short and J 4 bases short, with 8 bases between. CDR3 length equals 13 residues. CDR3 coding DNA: TGTGCCAGCAGCCAACGGACAGTCACTGAAGCTTTCTTT. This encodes CASSQRTVTEAFF.

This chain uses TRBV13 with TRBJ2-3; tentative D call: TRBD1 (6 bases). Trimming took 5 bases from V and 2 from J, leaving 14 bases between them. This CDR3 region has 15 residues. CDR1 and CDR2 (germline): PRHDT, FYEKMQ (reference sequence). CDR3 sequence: CASSARQATTDTQYF. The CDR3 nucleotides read TGTGCCAGCAGCGCCCGACAGGCTACCACAGATACGCAGTATTTT.

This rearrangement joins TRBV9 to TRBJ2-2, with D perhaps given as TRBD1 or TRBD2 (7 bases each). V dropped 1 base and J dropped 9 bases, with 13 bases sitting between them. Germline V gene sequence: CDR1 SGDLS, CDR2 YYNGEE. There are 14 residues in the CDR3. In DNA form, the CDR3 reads TGTGCCAGCAGCGTACAGGGGGAGGGCAGGGAGCTGTTTTTT. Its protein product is CASSVQGEGRELFF. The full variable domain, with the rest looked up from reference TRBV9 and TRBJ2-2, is DSGVTQTPKHLITATGQRVTLRCSPRSGDLSVYWYQQSLDQGLQFLIQYYNGEERAKGNILERFSAQQFPDLHSELNLSSLELGDSALYFCASSVQGEGRELFFGEGSRLTVL.

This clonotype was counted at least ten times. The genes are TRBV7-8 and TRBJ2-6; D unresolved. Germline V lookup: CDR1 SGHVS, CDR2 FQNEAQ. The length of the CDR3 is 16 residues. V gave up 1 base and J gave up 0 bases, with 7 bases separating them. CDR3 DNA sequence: TGTGCCAGCAGCTTAGGGCCTGACTCTGGGGCCAACGTCCTGACTTTC. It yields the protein CASSLGPDSGANVLTF.

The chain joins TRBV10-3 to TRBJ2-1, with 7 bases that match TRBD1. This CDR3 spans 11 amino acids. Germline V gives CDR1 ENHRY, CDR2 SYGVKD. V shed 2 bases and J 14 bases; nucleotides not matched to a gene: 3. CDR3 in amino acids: CAISEGQEEFF. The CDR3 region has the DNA TGTGCCATCAGTGAGGGACAGGAGGAGTTCTTC.

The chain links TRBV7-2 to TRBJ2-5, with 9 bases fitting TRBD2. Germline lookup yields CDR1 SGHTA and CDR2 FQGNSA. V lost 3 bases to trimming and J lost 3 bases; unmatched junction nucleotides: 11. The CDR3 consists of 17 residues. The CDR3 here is CASSLGLVVAGEETQYF. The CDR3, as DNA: TGTGCCAGCAGCTTGGGGCTTGTGGTAGCGGGAGAAGAGACCCAGTACTTC.

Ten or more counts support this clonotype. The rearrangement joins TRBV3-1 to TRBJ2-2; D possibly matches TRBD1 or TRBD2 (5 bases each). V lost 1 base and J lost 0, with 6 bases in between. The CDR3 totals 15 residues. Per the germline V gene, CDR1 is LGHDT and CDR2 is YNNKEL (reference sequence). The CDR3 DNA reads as TGTGCCAGCAGCCAAGGAGGGGCGAACACCGGGGAGCTGTTTTTT. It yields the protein CASSQGGANTGELFF. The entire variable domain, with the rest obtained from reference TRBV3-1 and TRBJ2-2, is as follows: DTAVSQTPKYLVTQMGNDKSIKCEQNLGHDTMYWYKQDSKKFLKIMFSYNNKELIINETVPNRFSPKSPDKAHLNLHINSLELGDSAVYFCASSQGGANTGELFFGEGSRLTVL.